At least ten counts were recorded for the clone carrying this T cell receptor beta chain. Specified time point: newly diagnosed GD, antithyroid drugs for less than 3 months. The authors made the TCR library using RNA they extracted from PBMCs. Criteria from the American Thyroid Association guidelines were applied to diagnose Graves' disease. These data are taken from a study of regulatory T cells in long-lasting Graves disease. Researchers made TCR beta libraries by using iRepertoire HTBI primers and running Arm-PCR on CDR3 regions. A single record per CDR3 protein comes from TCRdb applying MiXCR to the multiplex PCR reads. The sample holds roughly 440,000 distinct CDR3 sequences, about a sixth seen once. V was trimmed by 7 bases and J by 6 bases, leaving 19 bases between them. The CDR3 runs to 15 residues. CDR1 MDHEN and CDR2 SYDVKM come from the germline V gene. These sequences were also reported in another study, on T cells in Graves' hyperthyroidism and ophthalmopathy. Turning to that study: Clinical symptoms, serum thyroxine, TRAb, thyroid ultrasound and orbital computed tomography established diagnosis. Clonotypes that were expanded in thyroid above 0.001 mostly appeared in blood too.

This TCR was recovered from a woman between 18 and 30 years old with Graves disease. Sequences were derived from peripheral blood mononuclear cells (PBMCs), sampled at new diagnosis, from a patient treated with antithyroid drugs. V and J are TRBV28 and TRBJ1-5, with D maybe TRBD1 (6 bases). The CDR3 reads CASTFGGGRGQPQHF. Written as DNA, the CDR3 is TGTGCCAGCACCTTTGGCGGGGGGCGCGGTCAGCCCCAGCATTTT.